Each of the 24 T cell receptor beta chains below was sequenced from the same sample in a study of OX40 agonist ivuxolimab in advanced cancers. Here immunoSEQ multiplex PCR was the method, and the copy in TCRdb shows in-frame clones only, minus some. The table has approximately 49,000 clones, 81% seen once. Material: CD4+ or CD8+ T cells sorted from blood, obtained in a trial of the OX40 agonist ivuxolimab. These receptors all come from an adult with an advanced solid tumor such as melanoma, head and neck, liver or kidney cancer.

V gene TRBV28 combines with J gene TRBJ2-3; tentative D call: TRBD2 (5 bases). V was pared by 0 bases and J by 0 bases, with 13 bases between. The CDR3 covers 17 residues. CDR1 MDHEN and CDR2 SYDVKM come from the germline V gene. The CDR3 protein is CASSLWTSGFSTDTQYF. The DNA of the CDR3 is TGTGCCAGCAGTTTATGGACGAGCGGTTTCAGCACAGATACGCAGTATTTT.

This clone is deemed medium-sized (0.01 to 0.1%). This sequence joins TRBV6-5 and TRBJ1-2; unclear D gene. The germline V gene has CDR1 MNHEY and CDR2 SVGAGI. The CDR3 is made up of 14 amino acids. V lost 7 bases and J lost 3, with 15 bases in between. The CDR3 protein is CASNPVWADYGYTF. The CDR3 DNA follows: TGTGCCAGCAATCCCGTTTGGGCGGACTATGGCTACACCTTC.

This chain links TRBV10-3 with TRBJ2-2; unclear D gene. CDR3 length: 15 amino acids. V was clipped by 0 bases and J by 1 base, with 6 bases between them. In germline, CDR1 is ENHRY, CDR2 SYGVKD. The CDR3 coding sequence is TGTGCCATCAGTGAGTCGAAAGGGAACACCGGGGAGCTGTTTTTT. Amino acid sequence: CAISESKGNTGELFF.

A remark on this clone: Distinct nucleotide sequences in the sample also encode this CDR3. The chain joins TRBV2 to TRBJ2-1, with a tentative D call TRBD2 (6 bases). CDR3 length: 13 residues. Between the trimmed V and J ends, which lost 11 bases and 5 bases, there was a span of 16 bases. From germline, CDR1 is SNHLY and CDR2 FYNNEI. The CDR3 is CAGRRDLDNEQFF. The DNA for the CDR3 is TGTGCCGGCCGCAGGGACTTGGACAATGAGCAGTTCTTC.

The rearrangement links TRBV11-2 to TRBJ2-5; tentatively, D is TRBD1 or TRBD2 (6 bases each). The V end was cut by 4 bases, the J end by 2 bases, with 14 bases between. Germline CDR1 SGHAT, CDR2 FQNNGV. The CDR3 spans 15 residues. The CDR3 nucleotides read TGTGCCAGCAGCTCCTCCGGGGGCTATCAAGAGACCCAGTACTTC. It translates to CASSSSGGYQETQYF.

The chain uses TRBV4-1 and TRBJ2-5; possibly TRBD1 or TRBD2 for D (5 bases each). This CDR3 has 16 amino acids. Germline V gives CDR1 MGHRA, CDR2 YSYEKL. V shed 0 bases and J shed 5 bases, with 16 bases lying between them. CDR3 coding DNA: TGCGCCAGCAGCCAAGATCAAAGCGGTTGGGGGGAGACCCAGTACTTC. Residues: CASSQDQSGWGETQYF.

This chain uses TRBV29-1 with TRBJ2-5; 7 nucleotides agree with TRBD2. V was pared by 7 bases and J by 0 bases, with 2 bases of the junction left unmatched. This CDR3 is built from 12 residues. CDR1 SQVTM and CDR2 ANQGSEA come from the germline V gene. CDR3 DNA: TGCAGCGCCCGGGGGGACCAAGAGACCCAGTACTTC. As protein: CSARGDQETQYF.

The chain employs TRBV9 and TRBJ2-5; D uncertain. The V gene lost 4 bases and the J gene lost 2 bases, with 12 bases spanning the gap. This CDR3 comprises 14 residues. Germline V gene sequence: CDR1 SGDLS, CDR2 YYNGEE. The CDR3 spells CASSPNWGQETQYF. The CDR3 bases are TGTGCCAGCAGCCCGAACTGGGGACAAGAGACCCAGTACTTC.

V usage is TRBV28 and J usage is TRBJ2-7; perhaps D is TRBD1 or TRBD2 (5 bases each). The CDR3 is 15 amino acids. Trimming left V 3 bases short and J 3 bases short, with 15 bases between. The germline V gene encodes CDR1 MDHEN and CDR2 SYDVKM. The CDR3 loop reads CASSFFGAGSYEQYF. The DNA for the CDR3 is TGTGCCAGCAGTTTTTTTGGTGCAGGGAGCTACGAGCAGTACTTC.

Only one count was recorded for this clone. This chain connects TRBV9 to TRBJ1-4, with a possible D match to TRBD1 (5 bases). V was clipped by 0 bases and J by 5 bases, with 11 bases between them. The germline V gene has CDR1 SGDLS and CDR2 YYNGEE. This CDR3 spans 15 amino acids. This chain's CDR3 is CASSVATGENEKLFF. The CDR3 coding sequence is TGTGCCAGCAGCGTAGCCACAGGCGAGAATGAAAAACTGTTTTTT.

The CDR3 loop reads CASSYSGGSGDTQYF. The CDR3 bases are TGTGCCAGCAGTTACTCTGGAGGAAGTGGAGATACGCAGTATTTT. This chain joins TRBV6-5 and TRBJ2-3; TRBD2 is a possible D gene (5 bases). The CDR3 contains 15 residues. The germline gives CDR1 MNHEY, CDR2 SVGAGI. V shed 0 bases and J shed 5 bases, with 12 bases lying between them.

This clone was recorded a few times. The genes are TRBV7-9 and TRBJ1-1; D ambiguous. This CDR3 contains 13 residues. Germline assignment: CDR1 SEHNR and CDR2 FQNEAQ (reference sequence). Between the trimmed V and J ends, which lost 3 bases and 1 base, there was a span of 6 bases. CDR3 region: CASSLTANTEAFF. The DNA for the CDR3 is TGTGCCAGCAGCTTGACTGCGAACACTGAAGCTTTCTTT.

The chain carries TRBV9 and TRBJ2-1; TRBD2 is a possible D gene (5 bases). The CDR3 is made up of 13 amino acids. Germline CDR1 is SGDLS and CDR2 is YYNGEE. V was clipped by 5 bases and J by 7 bases, with 13 bases between them. This chain's CDR3 is CASSLHGENEQFF. The CDR3 region has the DNA TGTGCCAGCAGTCTCCACGGGGAGAATGAGCAGTTCTTC.

This clone was counted once. The genes are TRBV15 and TRBJ2-3, with 7 positions matching TRBD2. V gave up 2 bases and J gave up 6 bases; unmatched junction bases: 5. The CDR3 length is 14 residues. CDR1 and CDR2 (germline): LNHNV, YYDKDF (reference sequence). The chain's CDR3 is CATSRSLGGDTQYF. CDR3 nucleotide sequence: TGTGCCACCAGCAGATCGTTGGGGGGGGATACGCAGTATTTT.

V and J are TRBV7-9 and TRBJ2-7; perhaps TRBD2 as D (5 bases). CDR1 is SEHNR and CDR2 is FQNEAQ in the germline V gene (reference sequence). Trimming shortened V by 2 bases and J by 10 bases, and 12 bases separated the two germline ends. CDR3 length equals 12 residues. The CDR3, as DNA: TGTGCCAGCAGCTTAAGCCTTCGGGAACAGTACTTC. Protein sequence: CASSLSLREQYF. The full variable domain, rest sourced from reference TRBV7-9 and TRBJ2-7, is DTGVSQNPRHKITKRGQNVTFRCDPISEHNRLYWYRQTLGQGPEFLTYFQNEAQLEKSRLLSDRFSAERPKGSFSTLEIQRTEQGDSAMYLCASSLSLREQYFGPGTRLTVT.

The chain joins TRBV6-1 to TRBJ2-7; D remains unclear. The CDR3 extends over 13 amino acids. CDR1 and CDR2 (germline): MNHNS, SASEGT. V was clipped by 2 bases and J by 1 base, with 6 bases between them. The CDR3 sequence: CASSETPSYEQYV. The DNA of the CDR3 is TGTGCCAGCAGTGAAACACCTTCCTACGAGCAGTACGTC.

The chain recombines TRBV25-1 with TRBJ1-1, with D hard to call. The CDR3 covers 13 residues. The V end lost 3 bases, the J end lost 3 bases, and 8 bases lay between the germline ends. Per germline, CDR1 MGHDK and CDR2 SYGVNS. CDR3 nucleotide sequence: TGTGCCAGCAGTGATCTTTCAGACACTGAAGCTTTCTTT. Encoded protein: CASSDLSDTEAFF.

J is TRBJ1-1 and V is TRBV5-6; unclear D gene. The germline V gene encodes CDR1 SGHDT and CDR2 YYEEEE. The V end lost 4 bases, the J end lost 6 bases, and 16 bases lay between the germline ends. This CDR3 region has 14 residues. In DNA form, the CDR3 reads TGTGCCAGCAGCCCGGGTCCCATCCGACCTGAAGCTTTCTTT. Its protein product is CASSPGPIRPEAFF.

V gene TRBV7-7 combines with J gene TRBJ2-1; D is possibly TRBD2 (5 bases). Germline values: CDR1 SSHAT, CDR2 FNYEAQ (reference sequence). The CDR3 length is 16 residues. Trimming took 5 bases from V and 1 from J, leaving 15 bases between them. Written as DNA, the CDR3 is TGTGCCAGCAGCCTTGGAGTAGCGCAATCCTACAATGAGCAGTTCTTC. Translation: CASSLGVAQSYNEQFF.

The chain employs TRBV13 and TRBJ2-1, with 7 bases fitting TRBD1. The CDR3 loop spans 15 amino acids. V shed 3 bases and J 9 bases; nucleotides not matched to a gene: 11. The germline CDR1 and CDR2 sequences are PRHDT and FYEKMQ (reference sequence). CDR3 nucleotides: TGTGCCAGCAGCTTCTCCTTAGACAGGGTGGGTGAGCAGTTCTTC. Translated: CASSFSLDRVGEQFF. Using reference TRBV13 and TRBJ2-1 for the parts outside the CDR3, the full variable domain is AAGVIQSPRHLIKEKRETATLKCYPIPRHDTVYWYQQGPGQDPQFLISFYEKMQSDKGSIPDRFSAQQFSDYHSELNMSSLELGDSALYFCASSFSLDRVGEQFFGPGTRLTVL.

This CDR3 reads CAISESTSSGGEYTDTQYF. CDR3 coding DNA: TGTGCCATCAGTGAGTCGACGTCTAGCGGGGGGGAGTACACAGATACGCAGTATTTT. The chain joins TRBV10-3 to TRBJ2-3; TRBD2 aligns across 12 bases. The CDR3 spans 19 residues. After removal of 0 bases from V and 2 bases from J, the junction contained 9 bases not matched to a gene. Looked up from germline, CDR1 is ENHRY and CDR2 is SYGVKD.

The rearrangement uses TRBV5-5 and TRBJ1-4; D remains unclear. V lost 0 bases and J 4 bases, leaving 10 bases between the germline ends. The germline V gene encodes CDR1 SGHKS and CDR2 YYEKEE (reference sequence). This CDR3 is built from 15 residues. The CDR3: CASSLAGTDNEKLFF. The CDR3, as DNA: TGTGCCAGCAGCTTGGCCGGAACAGATAATGAAAAACTGTTTTTT.

The rearrangement joins TRBV27 to TRBJ2-5, with TRBD2 identical over 14 bases. V lost 5 bases to trimming and J lost 5 bases; unmatched junction nucleotides: 7. The germline gives CDR1 MNHEY, CDR2 SMNVEV (reference sequence). The CDR3 is 16 amino acids. The CDR3 region is CASSPGTSGGLETQYF. The CDR3 bases are TGTGCCAGCAGTCCCGGGACTAGCGGGGGTTTGGAGACCCAGTACTTC.

This clone is medium-sized within its sample. J is TRBJ1-2 and V is TRBV27; no clear D gene. The V end lost 4 bases, the J end lost 4 bases, and 10 bases lay between the germline ends. Germline CDR1 is MNHEY and CDR2 is SMNVEV (reference sequence). There are 13 residues in the CDR3. The chain's CDR3 is CASSSAGTYGYTF. The CDR3 DNA reads as TGTGCCAGCAGTTCGGCGGGTACCTATGGCTACACCTTC.